The 15 T cell receptor beta chains in this list originate from one sample, sequenced in a study of monozygotic twins with inflammatory bowel disease. TCRdb reanalyzed the 5' RACE reads and collapses them to one entry per CDR3 protein, without DNA. Its clone listing holds fewer than 200,000 distinct CDR3 sequences. Sequences were obtained from blood. The receptors shown here come from a human donor with ulcerative colitis or Crohn's disease, or a healthy co-twin of an affected twin (not recorded which).

The chain joins TRBV7-2 to TRBJ1-1. The CDR3 is 12 residues long. The germline CDR1 and CDR2 sequences are SGHTA and FQGNSA. The chain's CDR3 is CAAGGFGSEAFF.

The J gene is TRBJ2-7, the V gene TRBV27; there is no DNA to check the TCRdb D call of TRBD1. Germline V gene data show CDR1 as MNHEY and CDR2 as SMNVEV (reference sequence). This CDR3 is 13 amino acids long. The CDR3 region is CASNGGQAYEQYF.

The rearrangement uses TRBV5-1 and TRBJ1-3; TCRdb lists TRBD1, though no DNA is available to test this call. The CDR3 is 13 residues long. Per germline, CDR1 SGHRS and CDR2 YFSETQ. The CDR3 loop is CASSSGDGNTIYF.

The chain combines TRBV5-1 with TRBJ2-7. Germline loops: CDR1 SGHRS, CDR2 YFSETQ. This CDR3 has 13 residues. The CDR3 loop is CASSLGSSYEQYF.

V gene TRBV25-1 combines with J gene TRBJ2-3; TCRdb gives TRBD1 as the D gene, but with no DNA this cannot be confirmed. This CDR3 contains 13 residues. Per the germline V gene, CDR1 is MGHDK and CDR2 is SYGVNS. The CDR3 here is CASSEFGGDTQYF.

The V and J genes are TRBV5-1 and TRBJ1-3. This CDR3 has 15 residues. Germline CDR1 and CDR2: SGHRS and YFSETQ. The CDR3 here is CASSSGGTAGNTIYF.

The chain recombines TRBV6-5 with TRBJ2-3. Germline V gives CDR1 MNHEY, CDR2 SVGAGI. CDR3 length equals 13 residues. CDR3 sequence reads: CASKRQVTDTQYF.

The chain combines TRBV5-1 with TRBJ2-1; TCRdb designates TRBD2, a call that cannot be tested without DNA. This CDR3 region has 17 residues. CDR1 and CDR2 (germline): SGHRS, YFSETQ. CDR3 amino acids: CASSWGLSGDSYNEQFF.

The genes are TRBV7-2 and TRBJ2-7; TCRdb gives TRBD2 as the D gene, but with no DNA this cannot be confirmed. The CDR3 length is 14 residues. The germline V gene has CDR1 SGHTA and CDR2 FQGNSA. The CDR3 sequence: CASSGRLAGGEQYF. The full variable domain, with the rest looked up from reference TRBV7-2 and TRBJ2-7, is GAGVSQSPSNKVTEKGKDVELRCDPISGHTALYWYRQSLGQGLEFLIYFQGNSAPDKSGLPSDRFSAERTGGSVSTLTIQRTQQEDSAVYLCASSGRLAGGEQYFGPGTRLTVT.

The chain links TRBV5-4 to TRBJ2-3. Germline-derived CDR1 and CDR2 are SGHNT and YYREEE (reference sequence). The CDR3 length is 15 residues. The CDR3 spells CASRMGSGGTDTQYF.

The chain couples TRBV2 to TRBJ2-7; absent DNA, TCRdb's TRBD1 call cannot be checked. The CDR3 is 11 amino acids. The V gene's germline CDR1 is SNHLY and CDR2 FYNNEI. The CDR3 spells CASSEQPREVF.

J is TRBJ2-5 and V is TRBV5-6. Germline V gives CDR1 SGHDT, CDR2 YYEEEE. The CDR3 is 12 residues long. CDR3 region: CASSFSRKTQYF.

The chain links TRBV12-3 or TRBV12-4 to TRBJ1-6; TCRdb reports TRBD1, a call that lacks DNA to check it against. The CDR3 is 14 residues long. The CDR3 protein is CASSLVGGESPLHF.

The chain links TRBV7-8 to TRBJ2-5. The CDR3 totals 14 residues. CDR1 and CDR2 (germline): SGHVS, FQNEAQ. The CDR3 reads CASSLARLGETQYF.

The rearrangement links TRBV7-8 to TRBJ1-5. In germline, CDR1 is SGHVS, CDR2 FQNEAQ. The CDR3 sequence is 14 residues long. The CDR3 loop reads CASSLSLGNQPQHF.